These T cell receptor beta chains were read from a single sample in a study of post-analysis software for immune sequencing data. TCRdb ran MiXCR on the PCR reads and lists one entry per CDR3 protein. This table holds some 240,000 distinct CDR3 sequences, around 34% found once. The source material was blood. The source of these receptors is a girl between 10 and 17 years old with multiple sclerosis. Both conserved end residues are part of each CDR3. The D gene is left open where the match is weak. Expanded clones are given a class, and other clones once, few, many or no size at all.

CDR3aa	CDR3nt	abundance	d_gene	v_gene	j_gene
CSATGTSGSLAQYF	TGCAGTGCGACCGGGACTAGCGGGAGTTTGGCCCAGTACTTC	many	TRBD2	TRBV20-1	TRBJ2-5
CASSQDRLAGKVVTYEQYF	TGTGCCAGCAGCCAAGATCGACTAGCGGGAAAAGTAGTAACCTACGAGCAGTACTTC	few	TRBD2	TRBV14	TRBJ2-7
CATSRDGTGGTSEQYF	TGTGCCACCAGCAGAGATGGGACAGGGGGTACGTCGGAGCAGTACTTC	many	TRBD1	TRBV15	TRBJ2-7
CASSSGTSGGKNIQYF	TGTGCCAGCAGCTCCGGGACTAGCGGGGGAAAAAACATTCAGTACTTC	.	TRBD2	TRBV7-2	TRBJ2-4
CASSRPGREVGYTF	TGTGCCAGCAGCCGCCCTGGGAGGGAGGTTGGCTACACCTTC	few	.	TRBV28	TRBJ1-2
CSARDLQRTVTDTQYF	TGCAGTGCTAGAGATCTACAAAGGACAGTCACAGATACGCAGTATTTT	.	.	TRBV20-1	TRBJ2-3
CSVGDRANTEAFF	TGCAGCGTTGGGGACAGGGCGAACACTGAAGCTTTCTTT	.	TRBD1	TRBV29-1	TRBJ1-1
CASSSGAVSQYF	TGTGCCAGCAGCTCTGGGGCCGTTTCGCAGTATTTT	many	.	TRBV14	TRBJ2-3
CASSVGGNVDTQYF	TGCGCCAGCAGTGTAGGGGGGAACGTTGATACGCAGTATTTT	.	.	TRBV10-1	TRBJ2-3
CAIRDRDHEQFF	TGTGCCATCCGGGACAGGGACCATGAGCAGTTCTTC	many	TRBD1	TRBV2	TRBJ2-1
CSVGETTSLGYTF	TGCAGCGTTGGGGAAACGACCTCCCTTGGCTACACCTTC	.	.	TRBV29-1	TRBJ1-2
CASSLAPTGSNNEQFF	TGTGCCAGCAGCTTAGCGCCGACAGGGTCAAACAATGAGCAGTTCTTC	many	TRBD1	TRBV11-2	TRBJ2-1
CASSIGDRSIMNTEAFF	TGTGCCAGCAGTATCGGGGATCGGAGCATCATGAACACTGAAGCTTTCTTT	few	.	TRBV12-3/TRBV12-4	TRBJ1-1
CASSLAGGPRSYEQYF	TGCGCCAGCAGCTTGGCCGGCGGGCCCCGGTCCTACGAGCAGTACTTC	many	.	TRBV5-1	TRBJ2-7
CATSRDDRGVLYGYTF	TGTGCCACCAGCAGAGATGACAGGGGCGTACTATATGGCTACACCTTC	many	TRBD1	TRBV15	TRBJ1-2
CSVDTREGYTF	TGCAGCGTTGATACCAGGGAGGGCTACACCTTC	many	.	TRBV29-1	TRBJ1-2
CASRSPGQGNEKLFF	TGTGCCAGCAGATCGCCGGGACAGGGTAATGAAAAACTGTTTTTT	.	TRBD1	TRBV2	TRBJ1-4
CASSQAPQRYLVYNEQFF	TGCGCCAGCAGCCAAGCCCCTCAGCGATACCTAGTCTACAATGAGCAGTTCTTC	few	.	TRBV4-3	TRBJ2-1
CSANSKSGDDTQYF	TGCAGTGCTAACTCCAAAAGCGGGGATGATACGCAGTATTTT	many	TRBD2	TRBV20-1	TRBJ2-3
CASSLKGGVDGYTF	TGCGCCAGCAGCTTGAAGGGCGGCGTCGATGGCTACACCTTC	.	.	TRBV5-1	TRBJ1-2
CSARTEQNYGYTF	TGCAGTGCTAGAACAGAGCAGAACTATGGCTACACCTTC	many	.	TRBV20-1	TRBJ1-2
CASSQDGMKVFGYTF	TGTGCCAGCAGCCAAGATGGCATGAAGGTGTTTGGCTACACCTTC	many	.	TRBV14	TRBJ1-2
CASSLRKGPSPRWIQYF	TGTGCCAGCAGCTTACGGAAAGGTCCTTCCCCCCGGTGGATTCAGTACTTC	many	.	TRBV7-8	TRBJ2-4
CSVESGVGNEQFF	TGCAGCGTTGAGTCAGGGGTCGGCAATGAGCAGTTCTTC	.	.	TRBV29-1	TRBJ2-1
CTIRPGFNSPLHF	TGTACCATCAGACCAGGTTTTAATTCACCCCTCCACTTT	.	.	TRBV10-3	TRBJ1-6
CASTPGQAITEAFF	TGTGCCAGCACCCCCGGACAGGCGATCACTGAAGCTTTCTTT	.	TRBD1	TRBV2	TRBJ1-1
CASRRESEDTQYF	TGTGCCAGCAGACGAGAGTCCGAAGATACGCAGTATTTT	many	.	TRBV11-2	TRBJ2-3
CASSLIASNAEAFF	TGTGCCAGCAGCCTCATTGCGAGTAATGCTGAAGCTTTCTTT	few	.	TRBV7-2	TRBJ1-1
CATSRDSNQETQYF	TGTGCCACCAGCAGAGATTCCAACCAAGAGACCCAGTACTTC	.	.	TRBV15	TRBJ2-5
CASSRSGLAGARIYEQYF	TGTGCCAGCAGCCGCTCGGGGCTAGCGGGGGCCCGAATCTACGAGCAGTACTTC	many	TRBD2	TRBV5-6	TRBJ2-7
CASSLDLLLAGSTDTQYF	TGTGCCAGCAGCTTAGATCTCTTGCTAGCGGGCAGCACAGATACGCAGTATTTT	.	TRBD2	TRBV11-2	TRBJ2-3
CSQQIRNTGELFF	TGTTCTCAGCAAATTAGGAACACCGGGGAGCTGTTTTTT	.	.	TRBV28	TRBJ2-2
CASSLDSPGTDTQYF	TGCGCCAGCAGCTTGGATTCTCCCGGCACAGATACGCAGTATTTT	once	.	TRBV5-1	TRBJ2-3
CSVSQGASDQPQHF	TGCAGCGTCTCGCAGGGGGCCTCAGATCAGCCCCAGCATTTT	few	TRBD1	TRBV29-1	TRBJ1-5
CASSRTGGFTDTQYF	TGTGCCAGCAGCCGGACAGGGGGCTTCACAGATACGCAGTATTTT	few	TRBD1	TRBV13	TRBJ2-3
CVSSRSTDTQYF	TGCGTCAGCAGTCGTAGCACAGATACGCAGTATTTT	.	.	TRBV4-1	TRBJ2-3